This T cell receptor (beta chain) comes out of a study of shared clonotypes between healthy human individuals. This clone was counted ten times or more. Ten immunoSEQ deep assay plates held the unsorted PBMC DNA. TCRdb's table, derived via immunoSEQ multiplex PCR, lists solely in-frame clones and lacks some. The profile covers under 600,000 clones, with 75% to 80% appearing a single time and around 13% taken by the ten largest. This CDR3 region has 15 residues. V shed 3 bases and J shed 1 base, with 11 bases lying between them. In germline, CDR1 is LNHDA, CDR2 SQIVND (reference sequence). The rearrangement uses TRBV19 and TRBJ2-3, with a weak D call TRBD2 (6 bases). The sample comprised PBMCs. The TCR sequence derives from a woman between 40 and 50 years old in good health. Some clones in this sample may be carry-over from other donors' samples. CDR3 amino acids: CASSIRRAGTDTQYF. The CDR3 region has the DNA TGTGCCAGTAGTATTAGGAGGGCTGGCACAGATACGCAGTATTTT. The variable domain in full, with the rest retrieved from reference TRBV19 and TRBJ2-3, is DGGITQSPKYLFRKEGQNVTLSCEQNLNHDAMYWYRQDPGQGLRLIYYSQIVNDFQKGDIAEGYSVSREKKESFPLTVTSAQKNPTAFYLCASSIRRAGTDTQYFGPGTRLTVL.